This T cell receptor beta chain was documented in a study of regulatory dendritic cells for organ transplantation. Study-wide results and limits: Naive T cells showed high diversity, memory cells less, memory CD8+ least.

This clone has a single count. Its antigen is undetermined. The CDR3 is 14 amino acids. Trimming left V 4 bases short and J 6 bases short, with 14 bases between. Per the germline V gene, CDR1 is SEHNR and CDR2 is FQNEAQ (reference sequence). The protocol was immunoSEQ multiplex PCR, while the TCRdb copy is restricted to in-frame clones and leaves out a portion. Among approximately 28,000 clones listed, 82% were seen once. The sequence was collected from a human donor in good health. The rearrangement joins TRBV7-9 to TRBJ2-3; no firm D call. The sample was naive CD8+ T cells from blood. Subset described: CD45RA+ naive T cells. The CDR3 region has the DNA TGTGCCAGCAGCTCCGACGTACAGCAGGATACGCAGTATTTT. Translating it yields CASSSDVQQDTQYF. Based on the CDR3 plus reference TRBV7-9 and TRBJ2-3, the full variable domain is DTGVSQNPRHKITKRGQNVTFRCDPISEHNRLYWYRQTLGQGPEFLTYFQNEAQLEKSRLLSDRFSAERPKGSFSTLEIQRTEQGDSAMYLCASSSDVQQDTQYFGPGTRLTVL.